This T cell receptor beta chain was retrieved from a study of T cells in Graves' hyperthyroidism and ophthalmopathy. Study-level points and caveats: Model-based prediction identified ophthalmopathy a median about 7 months prior to its onset.

V shed 0 bases and J 10 bases; nucleotides not matched to a gene: 9. Germline CDR1 and CDR2: DFQATT and SNEGSKA (reference sequence). This CDR3 spans 15 amino acids. Thyroid ultrasound, orbital computed tomography, clinical symptoms, and serum thyroxine and TRAb underpinned diagnoses. RNA transcripts served as the template for amplifying TCR beta CDR3 regions. The HTBI primer set was used in a first-round RT-PCR of the TCR CDR3. TCRdb recomputed calls from the multiplex PCR reads with MiXCR, one row per CDR3 protein. The repertoire holds more than 500,000 distinct CDR3 sequences, with over 35% as singletons. Notes on this clonotype: Its antigen remains unknown.

This chain joins TRBV20-1 and TRBJ1-6, with 7 bases identical to TRBD1. Source material: peripheral blood or thyroid tissue (not recorded which). The clonotype originates from an adult woman with Graves' disease, either hyperthyroidism or ophthalmopathy (not recorded which). In DNA form, the CDR3 reads TGCAGTGCTAGAGATATGACAGGGTCTTCATCACCCCTCCACTTT. Residues: CSARDMTGSSSPLHF.